This is a list of T cell receptor beta chains from one sample in a study of blood T cell repertoires in COVID-19. TCRdb keeps only in-frame clones here, not all; method: immunoSEQ multiplex PCR. The table lists roughly 220,000 clones, roughly 89% of them singletons, with 5.5% to 7.5% in the top ten. The sample was PBMCs or T cells enriched from blood (not recorded which). These receptors all come from a woman aged 40 to 50 who had recovered from COVID-19. Both conserved end residues are part of each CDR3. D genes are given only for firm matches. Expanded clones are given a class, and other clones once, few, many or no size at all.

D gene,clone size,V gene,J gene,CDR3 DNA,CDR3 protein
TRBD2,-,TRBV6-5,TRBJ2-3,TGTGCCAGCCGACTAGCGGATACAGATACGCAGTATTTT,CASRLADTDTQYF
-,-,TRBV6-5,TRBJ1-5,TGTGCCAGCAGCTCGCTCGGGCAGCCCCAGCATTTT,CASSSLGQPQHF
TRBD1,-,TRBV6-5,TRBJ1-4,TGTGCCAGCAGTTACCAGACAGGGGATGAAAAACTGTTTTTT,CASSYQTGDEKLFF
TRBD1,few,TRBV11-2,TRBJ1-2,TGTGCCAGCAGCCGGACAGGGGGCTATGGCTACACCTTC,CASSRTGGYGYTF
TRBD1,-,TRBV19,TRBJ1-2,TGTGCCAGTACCGAGGGACAGGTTTGGTTCTATGGCTACACCTTC,CASTEGQVWFYGYTF
-,-,TRBV30,TRBJ1-2,TGTGCCTGGAGTGGAGGGGGTTATGGCTACACCTTC,CAWSGGGYGYTF
-,-,TRBV13,TRBJ2-2,TGTGCCAGCAGCTCCCGTAACAGGCACCTAGCGAAAAACACCGGGGAGCTGTTTTTT,CASSSRNRHLAKNTGELFF
-,-,TRBV19,TRBJ1-4,TGTGCCAGTAGTATTTCCCGGCGGGCTGAAAAACTGTTTTTT,CASSISRRAEKLFF
TRBD2,-,TRBV11-3,TRBJ2-3,TGTGCCAGCAGCTTAGGAGCGGGAGGGCCGGTTGCAGATACGCAGTATTTT,CASSLGAGGPVADTQYF
-,once,TRBV18,TRBJ1-6,TGTGCCAGCTCCCGAAAATCCGACAAAACAAATAATTCACCCCTCCACTTT,CASSRKSDKTNNSPLHF
TRBD1,-,TRBV30,TRBJ2-1,TGTGCCCGTGACAGGGAAGCCTACAATGAGCAGTTCTTC,CARDREAYNEQFF
-,few,TRBV5-4,TRBJ1-2,TGTGCCAGCAGCCCCCAGCGGTACTATGGCTACACCTTC,CASSPQRYYGYTF
-,-,TRBV5-1,TRBJ2-7,TGCGCCAGCAGCTTGACACCCTCCTACGAGCAGTACTTC,CASSLTPSYEQYF
-,-,TRBV30,TRBJ2-1,TGTGCCTGGAGTGTCGGGGTCTACCATAGCTCCTACAATGAGCAGTTCTTC,CAWSVGVYHSSYNEQFF
-,-,TRBV5-4,TRBJ2-7,TGTGCCAGCAGCGCCGCCGGGGGGCAACGGGAGCAGTACTTC,CASSAAGGQREQYF
TRBD2,-,TRBV19,TRBJ2-2,TGTGCCAGTAGTACCCATTCACTAGCGGGAAGTCACGGGGAGCTGTTTTTT,CASSTHSLAGSHGELFF
-,-,TRBV7-2,TRBJ1-3,TGTGCCAGCAGCTCGGGGGGGGACACCATATATTTT,CASSSGGDTIYF
TRBD2,-,TRBV24-1,TRBJ2-1,TGTGCCACCCGGACTAGCGGGAGAGGCAATGAGCAGTTCTTC,CATRTSGRGNEQFF
-,once,TRBV2,TRBJ1-5,TGTGCCAGCAGTGAGAACAGGGAAGGGTTTAGGAGCAATCAGCCCCAGCATTTT,CASSENREGFRSNQPQHF
TRBD1,-,TRBV10-3,TRBJ1-4,TGTGCCATCAGTGCGGACAGGGAGGAAAAACTGTTTTTT,CAISADREEKLFF
TRBD1,-,TRBV7-8,TRBJ1-1,TGTGCCAGCAGCCCGGACAGGGGATTGAACACTGAAGCTTTCTTT,CASSPDRGLNTEAFF
TRBD1,-,TRBV18,TRBJ1-6,TGTGCCAGCTCCGGGACAGCGGCGGATTCACCCCTCCACTTT,CASSGTAADSPLHF
TRBD1,-,TRBV28,TRBJ1-6,TGTGCCAGCAGTTACCCTGGGACAGCAAATTCACCCCTCCACTTT,CASSYPGTANSPLHF
-,-,TRBV29-1,TRBJ2-1,TGCAGCATTACCCTGGGCAGTAGCGGACTTTACAATGAGCAGTTCTTC,CSITLGSSGLYNEQFF
-,-,TRBV9,TRBJ2-6,TGTGCCAGCAGCCCTGGGTGGGGCTCTAGGGTCTCTGGGGCCAACGTCCTGACTTTC,CASSPGWGSRVSGANVLTF
-,-,TRBV7-9,TRBJ2-1,TGTGCCAGCAGCTTAGGAACCGGGGGAACCAATGAGCAGTTCTTC,CASSLGTGGTNEQFF
TRBD1,few,TRBV3-1/TRBV3-2,TRBJ1-3,TGTGCCAGCAGCCAAACGACAGGGACTGGAAACACCATATATTTT,CASSQTTGTGNTIYF
-,-,TRBV5-1,TRBJ2-2,TGCGCCAGCAGCTACCAATCTCTAGACAGTAGCCCCGGGGAGCTGTTTTTT,CASSYQSLDSSPGELFF
-,-,TRBV14,TRBJ1-5,TGTGCCAGCAGCCAAGGACTCTATCAGCCCCAGCATTTT,CASSQGLYQPQHF
-,-,TRBV30,TRBJ1-2,TGTGCCTGGAGTGTACAGGGATATGGCTACACCTTC,CAWSVQGYGYTF
-,-,TRBV5-5,TRBJ1-2,TGTGCCAGCAGCTTGATCACGGGGGGTGTGAACTATGGCTACACCTTC,CASSLITGGVNYGYTF
-,-,TRBV3-1/TRBV3-2,TRBJ1-6,TGTGCCAGCAGCCCTGCCTATAATTCACCCCTCCACTTT,CASSPAYNSPLHF
TRBD2,-,TRBV5-1,TRBJ2-1,TGCGCCAGCAGCTTGACTAGCGACAATGAGCAGTTCTTC,CASSLTSDNEQFF
-,-,TRBV5-4,TRBJ1-5,TGTGCCAGCAGCTTGGGGGGGGGCAATCAGCCCCAGCATTTT,CASSLGGGNQPQHF
-,once,TRBV7-9,TRBJ1-1,TGTGCCAGCAGCTTAGCGCAGACAACTTTCTTT,CASSLAQTTFF
-,-,TRBV6-5,TRBJ1-4,TGTGCCAGCAGCCCAGGGACGGGGGTGGATGAAAAACTGTTTTTT,CASSPGTGVDEKLFF
-,few,TRBV5-4,TRBJ1-1,TGTGCCAGCGGCCAGGGTGGAGTATACACTGAAGCTTTCTTT,CASGQGGVYTEAFF
-,-,TRBV11-3,TRBJ2-1,TGTGCCAGCAGCTTAGATGTCGTAGACTCCTACAATGAGCAGTTCTTC,CASSLDVVDSYNEQFF
TRBD2,-,TRBV11-2,TRBJ2-1,TGTGCCAGCAGCCTCGGACTAGCGGGAGTGGATGAGCAGTTCTTC,CASSLGLAGVDEQFF
TRBD2,-,TRBV15,TRBJ2-1,TGTGCCACCCGTAGCGGGAGAGGGTCCTACAATGAGCAGTTCTTC,CATRSGRGSYNEQFF
TRBD1,-,TRBV11-2,TRBJ2-1,TGTGCCAGCAGCTTCGACAGGGGCTCCTACAATGAGCAGTTCTTC,CASSFDRGSYNEQFF